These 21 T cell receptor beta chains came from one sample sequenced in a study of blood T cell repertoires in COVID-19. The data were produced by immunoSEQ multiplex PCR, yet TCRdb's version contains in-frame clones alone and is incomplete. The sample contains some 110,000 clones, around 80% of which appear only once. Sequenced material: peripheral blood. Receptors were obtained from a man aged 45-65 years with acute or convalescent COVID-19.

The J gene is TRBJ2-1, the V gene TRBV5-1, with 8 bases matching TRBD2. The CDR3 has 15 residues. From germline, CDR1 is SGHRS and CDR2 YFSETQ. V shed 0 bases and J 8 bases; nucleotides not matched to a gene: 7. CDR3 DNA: TGCGCCAGCAGCTTGGGAGCGGGAGTACCGCATGAGCAGTTCTTC. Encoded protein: CASSLGAGVPHEQFF.

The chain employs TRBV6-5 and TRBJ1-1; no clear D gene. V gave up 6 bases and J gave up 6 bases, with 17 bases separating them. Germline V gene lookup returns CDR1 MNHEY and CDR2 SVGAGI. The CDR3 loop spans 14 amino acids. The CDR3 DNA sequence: TGTGCCAGCAGCACCATCACAGAAACCGCTGAAGCTTTCTTT. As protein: CASSTITETAEAFF.

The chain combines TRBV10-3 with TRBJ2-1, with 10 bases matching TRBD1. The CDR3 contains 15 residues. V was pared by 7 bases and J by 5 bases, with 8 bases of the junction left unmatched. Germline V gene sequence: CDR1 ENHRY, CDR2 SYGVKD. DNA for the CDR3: TGTGCCATCACCCCGGGACAGGGGAGGGACAATGAGCAGTTCTTC. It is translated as CAITPGQGRDNEQFF.

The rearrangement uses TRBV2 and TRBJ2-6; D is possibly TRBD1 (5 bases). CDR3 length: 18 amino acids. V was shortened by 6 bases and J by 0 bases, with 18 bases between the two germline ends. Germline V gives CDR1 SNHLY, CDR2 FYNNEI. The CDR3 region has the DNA TGTGCCAGCAGAAGGGGAACGGGCCGCAGCTCTGGGGCCAACGTCCTGACTTTC. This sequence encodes CASRRGTGRSSGANVLTF.

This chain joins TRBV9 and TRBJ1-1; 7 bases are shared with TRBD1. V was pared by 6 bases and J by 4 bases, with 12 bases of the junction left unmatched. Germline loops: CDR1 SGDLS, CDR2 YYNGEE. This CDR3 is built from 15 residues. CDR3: CASTFGQVFCTEAFF. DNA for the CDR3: TGTGCCAGCACCTTCGGACAGGTTTTTTGCACTGAAGCTTTCTTT.

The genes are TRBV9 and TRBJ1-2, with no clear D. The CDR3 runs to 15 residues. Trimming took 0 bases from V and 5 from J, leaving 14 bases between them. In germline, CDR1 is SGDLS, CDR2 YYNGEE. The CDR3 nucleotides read TGTGCCAGCAGCGTAGGCGGTGTTGAGGGATATGGCTACACCTTC. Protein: CASSVGGVEGYGYTF.

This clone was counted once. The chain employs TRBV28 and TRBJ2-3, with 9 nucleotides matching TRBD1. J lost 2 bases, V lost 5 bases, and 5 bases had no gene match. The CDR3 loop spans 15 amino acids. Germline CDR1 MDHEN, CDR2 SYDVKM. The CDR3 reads CASSPWDRVTDTQYF. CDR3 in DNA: TGTGCCAGCAGTCCGTGGGACAGGGTCACAGATACGCAGTATTTT.

CDR3 DNA: TGTGCCAGCAGTTTTGTCCGACTAGCGGGTCTTGAGCAGTTCTTC. Its protein product is CASSFVRLAGLEQFF. This chain links TRBV28 with TRBJ2-1; TRBD2 matches 10 bases. V was pared by 3 bases and J by 9 bases, with 8 bases of the junction left unmatched. Germline loops: CDR1 MDHEN, CDR2 SYDVKM. This CDR3 comprises 15 residues.

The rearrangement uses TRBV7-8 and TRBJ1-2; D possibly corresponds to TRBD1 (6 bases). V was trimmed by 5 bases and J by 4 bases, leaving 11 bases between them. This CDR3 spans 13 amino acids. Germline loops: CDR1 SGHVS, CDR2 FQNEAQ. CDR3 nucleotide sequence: TGTGCCAGCAGCGTATGGGACATCTATGGCTACACCTTC. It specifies CASSVWDIYGYTF.

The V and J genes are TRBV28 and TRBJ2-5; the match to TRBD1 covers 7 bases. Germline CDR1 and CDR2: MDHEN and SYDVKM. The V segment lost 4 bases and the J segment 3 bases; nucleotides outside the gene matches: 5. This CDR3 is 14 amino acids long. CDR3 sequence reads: CASSSGQIKETQYF. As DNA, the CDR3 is TGTGCCAGCAGTTCGGGACAGATAAAAGAGACCCAGTACTTC. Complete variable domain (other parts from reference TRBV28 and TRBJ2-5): DVKVTQSSRYLVKRTGEKVFLECVQDMDHENMFWYRQDPGLGLRLIYFSYDVKMKEKGDIPEGYSVSREKKERFSLILESASTNQTSMYLCASSSGQIKETQYFGPGTRLLVL.

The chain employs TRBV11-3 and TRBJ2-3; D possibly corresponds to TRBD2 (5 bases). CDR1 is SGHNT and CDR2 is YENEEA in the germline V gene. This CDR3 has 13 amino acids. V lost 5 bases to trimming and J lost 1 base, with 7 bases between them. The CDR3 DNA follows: TGTGCCAGCAGCGTGGAGGGCACAGATACGCAGTATTTT. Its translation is CASSVEGTDTQYF.

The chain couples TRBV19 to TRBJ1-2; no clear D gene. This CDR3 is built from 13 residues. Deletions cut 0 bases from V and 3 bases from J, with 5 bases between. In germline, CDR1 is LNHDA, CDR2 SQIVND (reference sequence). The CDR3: CASSIDRYYGYTF. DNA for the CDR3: TGTGCCAGTAGTATAGATCGGTACTATGGCTACACCTTC.

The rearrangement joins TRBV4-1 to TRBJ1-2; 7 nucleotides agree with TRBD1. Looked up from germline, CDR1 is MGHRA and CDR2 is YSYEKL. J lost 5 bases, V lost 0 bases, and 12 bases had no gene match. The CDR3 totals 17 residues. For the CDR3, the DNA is TGCGCCAGCAGCCAAGAACGACAGGGAGCCCGATCTTATGGCTACACCTTC. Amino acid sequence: CASSQERQGARSYGYTF.

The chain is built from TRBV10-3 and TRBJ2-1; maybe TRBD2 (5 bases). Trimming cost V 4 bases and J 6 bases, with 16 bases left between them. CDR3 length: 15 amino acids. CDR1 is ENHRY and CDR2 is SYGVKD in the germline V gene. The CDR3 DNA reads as TGTGCCATCAGTGGCGGGTCGGGCATCTTCAATGAGCAGTTCTTC. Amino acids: CAISGGSGIFNEQFF.

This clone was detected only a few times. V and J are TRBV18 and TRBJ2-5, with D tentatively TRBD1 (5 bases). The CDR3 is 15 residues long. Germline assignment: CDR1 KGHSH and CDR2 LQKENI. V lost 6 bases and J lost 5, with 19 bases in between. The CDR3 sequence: CASSPTSGIGETQYF. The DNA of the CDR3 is TGTGCCAGCTCGCCAACATCAGGGATCGGGGAGACCCAGTACTTC.

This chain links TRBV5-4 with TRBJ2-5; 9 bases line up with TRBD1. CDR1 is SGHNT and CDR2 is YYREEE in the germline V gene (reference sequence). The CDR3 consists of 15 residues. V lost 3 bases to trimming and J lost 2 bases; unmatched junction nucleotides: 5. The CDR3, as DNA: TGTGCCAGCAGCTACCGACAGGGGGTGCAAGAGACCCAGTACTTC. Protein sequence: CASSYRQGVQETQYF. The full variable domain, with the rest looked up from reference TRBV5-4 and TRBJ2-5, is ETGVTQSPTHLIKTRGQQVTLRCSSQSGHNTVSWYQQALGQGPQFIFQYYREEENGRGNFPPRFSGLQFPNYSSELNVNALELDDSALYLCASSYRQGVQETQYFGPGTRLLVL.

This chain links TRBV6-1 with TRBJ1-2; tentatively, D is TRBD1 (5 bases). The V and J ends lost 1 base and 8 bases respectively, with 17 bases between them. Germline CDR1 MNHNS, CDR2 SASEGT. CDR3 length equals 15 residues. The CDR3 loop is CASSEGQGRPIGYTF. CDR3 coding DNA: TGTGCCAGCAGTGAAGGGCAGGGTCGCCCTATCGGCTACACCTTC.

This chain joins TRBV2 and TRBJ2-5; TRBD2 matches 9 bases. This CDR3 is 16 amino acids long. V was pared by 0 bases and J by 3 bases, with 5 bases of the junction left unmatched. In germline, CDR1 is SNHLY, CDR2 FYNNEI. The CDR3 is CASSEARSSGKETQYF. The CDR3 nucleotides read TGTGCCAGCAGTGAAGCGCGATCTAGCGGGAAAGAGACCCAGTACTTC.

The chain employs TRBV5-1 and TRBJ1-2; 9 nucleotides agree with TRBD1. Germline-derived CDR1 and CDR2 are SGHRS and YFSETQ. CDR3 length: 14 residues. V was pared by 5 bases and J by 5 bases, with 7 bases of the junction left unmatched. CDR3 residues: CASSPGTGTYGYTF. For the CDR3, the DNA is TGCGCCAGCAGTCCCGGGACAGGGACTTATGGCTACACCTTC.

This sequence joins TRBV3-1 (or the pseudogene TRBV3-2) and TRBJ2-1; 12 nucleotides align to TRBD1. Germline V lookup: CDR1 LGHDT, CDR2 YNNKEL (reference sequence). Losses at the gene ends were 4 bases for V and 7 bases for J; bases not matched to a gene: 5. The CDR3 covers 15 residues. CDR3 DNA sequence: TGTGCCAGCAGCCCGGGACAGGGGGCAGGGAATGAGCAGTTCTTC. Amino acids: CASSPGQGAGNEQFF.

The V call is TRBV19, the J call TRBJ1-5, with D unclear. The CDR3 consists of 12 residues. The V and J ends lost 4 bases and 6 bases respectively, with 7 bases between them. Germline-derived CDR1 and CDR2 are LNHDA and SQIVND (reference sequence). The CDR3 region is CASSNGFQPQHF. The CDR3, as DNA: TGTGCCAGTAGTAACGGGTTTCAGCCCCAGCATTTT.